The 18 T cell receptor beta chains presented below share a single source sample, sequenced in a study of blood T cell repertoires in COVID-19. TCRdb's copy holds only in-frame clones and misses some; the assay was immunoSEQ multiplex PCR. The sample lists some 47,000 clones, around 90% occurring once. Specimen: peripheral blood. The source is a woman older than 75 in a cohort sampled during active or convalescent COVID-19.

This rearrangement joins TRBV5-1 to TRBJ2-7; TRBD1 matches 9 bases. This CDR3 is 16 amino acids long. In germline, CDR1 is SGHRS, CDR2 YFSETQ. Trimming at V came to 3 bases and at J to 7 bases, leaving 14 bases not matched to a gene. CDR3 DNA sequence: TGCGCCAGCAGCTGGGAGTCCCCGGACAGGGGCGGGGAGCAGTACTTC. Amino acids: CASSWESPDRGGEQYF.

The CDR3 region has the DNA TGTGCCAGCAGCCCCGGCACACGGACAGCCGAGCAGTACTTC. It yields the protein CASSPGTRTAEQYF. V gene TRBV5-4 combines with J gene TRBJ2-7, with D possibly TRBD1 on 6 matching bases. Germline V gene sequence: CDR1 SGHNT, CDR2 YYREEE (reference sequence). The CDR3 is made up of 14 amino acids. The ends were cut back, 4 bases at V and 6 bases at J, with 17 bases in the middle.

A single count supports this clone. The CDR3 reads CASADYEQYF. In DNA form, the CDR3 reads TGTGCCAGCGCGGACTACGAGCAGTACTTC. This sequence joins TRBV2 and TRBJ2-7; no clear D. The CDR3 is 10 amino acids. Trimming took 8 bases from V and 3 from J, leaving 5 bases between them. In germline, CDR1 is SNHLY, CDR2 FYNNEI.

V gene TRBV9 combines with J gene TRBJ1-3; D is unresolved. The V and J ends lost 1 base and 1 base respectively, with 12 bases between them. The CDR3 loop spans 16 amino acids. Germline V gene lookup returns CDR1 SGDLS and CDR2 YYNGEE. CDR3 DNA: TGTGCCAGCAGCGTATCCCTAGCTGGATCTGGAAACACCATATATTTT. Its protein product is CASSVSLAGSGNTIYF.

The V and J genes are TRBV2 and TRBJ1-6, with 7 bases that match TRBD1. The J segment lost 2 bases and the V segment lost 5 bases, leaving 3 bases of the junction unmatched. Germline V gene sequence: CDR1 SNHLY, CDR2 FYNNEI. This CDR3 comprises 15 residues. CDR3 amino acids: CASSYRGAYNSPLHF. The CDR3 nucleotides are TGTGCCAGCAGTTACAGGGGCGCCTATAATTCACCCCTCCACTTT. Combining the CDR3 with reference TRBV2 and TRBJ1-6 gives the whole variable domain EPEVTQTPSHQVTQMGQEVILRCVPISNHLYFYWYRQILGQKVEFLVSFYNNEISEKSEIFDDQFSVERPDGSNFTLKIRSTKLEDSAMYFCASSYRGAYNSPLHFGNGTRLTVT.

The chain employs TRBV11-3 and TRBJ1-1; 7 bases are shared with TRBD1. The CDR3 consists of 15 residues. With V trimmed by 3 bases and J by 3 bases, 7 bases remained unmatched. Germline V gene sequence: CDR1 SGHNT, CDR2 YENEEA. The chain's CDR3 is CASSLEQGFHTEAFF. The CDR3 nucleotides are TGTGCCAGCAGCTTGGAACAGGGGTTCCACACTGAAGCTTTCTTT.

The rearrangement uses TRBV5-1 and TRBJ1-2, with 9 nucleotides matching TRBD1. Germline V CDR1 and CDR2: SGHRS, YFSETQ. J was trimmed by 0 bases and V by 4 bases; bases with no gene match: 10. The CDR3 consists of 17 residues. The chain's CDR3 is CASSAPGQGTANYGYTF. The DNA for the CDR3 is TGCGCCAGCAGCGCGCCGGGACAGGGAACAGCTAACTATGGCTACACCTTC.

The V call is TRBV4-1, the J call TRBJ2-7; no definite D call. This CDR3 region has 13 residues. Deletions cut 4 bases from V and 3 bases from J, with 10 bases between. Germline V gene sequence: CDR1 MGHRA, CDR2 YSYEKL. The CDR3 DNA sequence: TGCGCCAGCAGCCCCCTAGGTCTCTACGAGCAGTACTTC. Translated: CASSPLGLYEQYF.

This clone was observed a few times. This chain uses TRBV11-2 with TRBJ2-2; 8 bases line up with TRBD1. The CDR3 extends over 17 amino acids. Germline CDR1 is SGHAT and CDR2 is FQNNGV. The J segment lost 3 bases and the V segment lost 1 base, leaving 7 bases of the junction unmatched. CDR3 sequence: CASSLVSGGAYTGELFF. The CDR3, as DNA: TGTGCCAGCAGCTTAGTTTCAGGGGGCGCCTACACCGGGGAGCTGTTTTTT.

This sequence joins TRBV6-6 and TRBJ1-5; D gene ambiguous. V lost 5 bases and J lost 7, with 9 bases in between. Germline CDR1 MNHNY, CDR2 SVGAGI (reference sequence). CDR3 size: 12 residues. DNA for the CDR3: TGTGCCAGCAGTCGGGAGTGGCAGCCCCAGCATTTT. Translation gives CASSREWQPQHF.

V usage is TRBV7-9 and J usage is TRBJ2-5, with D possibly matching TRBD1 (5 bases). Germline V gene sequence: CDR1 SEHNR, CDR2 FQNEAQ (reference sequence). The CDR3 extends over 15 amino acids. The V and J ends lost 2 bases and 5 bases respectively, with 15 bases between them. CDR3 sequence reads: CASSLPQAGHETQYF. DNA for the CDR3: TGTGCCAGCAGCTTACCCCAGGCAGGGCATGAGACCCAGTACTTC.

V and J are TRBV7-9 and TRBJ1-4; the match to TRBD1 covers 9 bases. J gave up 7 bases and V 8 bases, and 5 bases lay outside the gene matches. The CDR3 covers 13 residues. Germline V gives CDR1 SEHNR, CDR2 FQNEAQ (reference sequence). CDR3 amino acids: CASADRGGEKLFF. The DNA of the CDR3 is TGTGCCAGCGCCGACAGGGGGGGTGAAAAACTGTTTTTT.

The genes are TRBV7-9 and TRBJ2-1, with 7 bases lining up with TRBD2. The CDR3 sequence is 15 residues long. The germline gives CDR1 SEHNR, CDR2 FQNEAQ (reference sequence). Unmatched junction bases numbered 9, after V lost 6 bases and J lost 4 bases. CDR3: CASRDTSDSYNEQFF. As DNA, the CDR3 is TGTGCCAGCAGGGATACTAGCGACTCTTACAATGAGCAGTTCTTC.

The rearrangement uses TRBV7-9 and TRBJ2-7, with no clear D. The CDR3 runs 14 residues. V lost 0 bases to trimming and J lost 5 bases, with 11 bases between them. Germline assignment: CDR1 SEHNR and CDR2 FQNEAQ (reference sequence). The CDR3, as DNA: TGTGCCAGCAGCTTAGCGGTCAGATTTCACGAGCAGTACTTC. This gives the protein CASSLAVRFHEQYF.

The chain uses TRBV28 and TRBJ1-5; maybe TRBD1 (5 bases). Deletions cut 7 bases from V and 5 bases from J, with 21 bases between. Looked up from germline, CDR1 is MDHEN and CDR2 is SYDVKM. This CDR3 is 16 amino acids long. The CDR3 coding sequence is TGTGCCAGCATTCCCGGTGGGGGGGTGATTGATCAGCCCCAGCATTTT. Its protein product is CASIPGGGVIDQPQHF.

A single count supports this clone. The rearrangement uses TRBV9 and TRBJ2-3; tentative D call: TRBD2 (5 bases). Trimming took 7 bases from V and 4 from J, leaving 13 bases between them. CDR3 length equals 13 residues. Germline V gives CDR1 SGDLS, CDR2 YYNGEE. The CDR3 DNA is TGTGCCAGCTCAAAGCCGGGGTCAGATACGCAGTATTTT. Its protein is CASSKPGSDTQYF. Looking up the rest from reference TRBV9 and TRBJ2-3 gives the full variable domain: DSGVTQTPKHLITATGQRVTLRCSPRSGDLSVYWYQQSLDQGLQFLIQYYNGEERAKGNILERFSAQQFPDLHSELNLSSLELGDSALYFCASSKPGSDTQYFGPGTRLTVL.

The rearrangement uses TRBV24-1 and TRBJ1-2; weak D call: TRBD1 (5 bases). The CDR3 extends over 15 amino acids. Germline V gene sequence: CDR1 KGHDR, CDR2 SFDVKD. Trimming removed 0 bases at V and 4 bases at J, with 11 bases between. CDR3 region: CATSDLDQGIYGYTF. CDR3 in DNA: TGTGCCACCAGTGATTTGGATCAGGGTATCTATGGCTACACCTTC.

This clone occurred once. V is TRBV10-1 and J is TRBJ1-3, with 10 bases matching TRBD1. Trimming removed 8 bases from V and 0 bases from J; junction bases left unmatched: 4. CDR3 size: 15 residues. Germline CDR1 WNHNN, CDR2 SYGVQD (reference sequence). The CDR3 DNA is TGCGCCAGCCAGGGACAGGGGTCCTCTGGAAACACCATATATTTT. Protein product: CASQGQGSSGNTIYF.